What follows describes a single T cell receptor beta chain. Antigen specificity is unknown. TCRdb's table, derived via immunoSEQ multiplex PCR, lists solely in-frame clones and lacks some. The sample holds roughly 18,000 clones; approximately 80% are singletons and the top ten take roughly a fifth. The data derive from a study of CD4 T cells in relation to SARS-CoV-2 and coronaviruses. Overall study context: Controls used an HIV-1 Nef peptide pool or no peptide.

Before the COVID-19 pandemic, during about 2010-2018, CD4+ T cells were taken from unexposed donors. The cells were cultured for about ten days before CD4+ T cells were isolated. Germline V gene data show CDR1 as MGHRA and CDR2 as YSYEKL. Trimming cost V 3 bases and J 8 bases, with 10 bases left between them. This CDR3 comprises 13 residues. V gene TRBV4-1 combines with J gene TRBJ1-4; D is unclear. Sequencing was done on a sample of CD4+ T cells from PBMCs, cultured in vitro. The TCR sequence derives from a human donor in good health. The CDR3 loop reads CASSHLSREKLFF. The CDR3 bases are TGCGCCAGCAGCCACCTTTCACGAGAAAAACTGTTTTTT.